These 14 T cell receptor beta chains were sequenced from one sample in a study of cytomegalovirus exposure and HLA in healthy donors. 13 Jbeta primers and 60 Vbeta primers were used for the PCR. Generated by immunoSEQ multiplex PCR, the TCRdb table keeps only in-frame clones and is missing some. The sample shows hundreds of thousands of clones, 80% to 90% of them seen only once. The source material was PBMCs. Receptors were obtained from a man aged 25-45 years in good health and CMV-seronegative.

The V gene is TRBV29-1, the J gene TRBJ2-7, with D possibly TRBD2 on 6 matching bases. Per germline, CDR1 SQVTM and CDR2 ANQGSEA. The ends were cut back, 8 bases at V and 6 bases at J, with 20 bases in the middle. The CDR3 extends over 13 amino acids. For the CDR3, the DNA is TGCAGCTCTAAATCCGGGACTTTAGGCGAGCAGTACTTC. Amino acids: CSSKSGTLGEQYF.

The chain joins TRBV6-1 to TRBJ1-1; maybe TRBD1 (6 bases). The CDR3 extends over 15 amino acids. The ends were cut back, 6 bases at V and 2 bases at J, with 16 bases in the middle. Per germline, CDR1 MNHNS and CDR2 SASEGT. The CDR3, as DNA: TGTGCCAGCAGGGGGAGTATGGGGGCAAACACTGAAGCTTTCTTT. This translates into CASRGSMGANTEAFF.

This clone has just one count. The rearrangement uses TRBV12-5 and TRBJ2-3; the match to TRBD1 covers 9 bases. J lost 4 bases, V lost 6 bases, and 23 bases had no gene match. Looked up from germline, CDR1 is LGHNT and CDR2 is FRNRAP. The CDR3 has 20 residues. CDR3 residues: CASGLNRDRVAGFRADTQYF. The DNA of the CDR3 is TGTGCTAGTGGCCTAAACCGGGACAGGGTCGCTGGCTTTCGGGCAGATACGCAGTATTTT.

This clone appeared a single time. V usage is TRBV6-5 and J usage is TRBJ1-3, with unresolved D. Trimming removed 0 bases from V and 4 bases from J, with 13 bases in between. Germline V lookup: CDR1 MNHEY, CDR2 SVGAGI. The CDR3 contains 16 residues. CDR3 DNA: TGTGCCAGCAGTTACTCAGAGGTGCTAGGAGGAAACACCATATATTTT. Protein product: CASSYSEVLGGNTIYF.

The V call is TRBV5-1, the J call TRBJ2-7; 7 bases align to TRBD1. Germline CDR1 is SGHRS and CDR2 is YFSETQ. The CDR3 is made up of 13 amino acids. V lost 3 bases, J lost 4 bases, and 4 bases stayed unmatched. For the CDR3, the DNA is TGCGCCAGCAGCTCGGGACAGCCTTACGAGCAGTACTTC. Translation gives CASSSGQPYEQYF.

This rearrangement joins TRBV4-1 to TRBJ1-3; the match to TRBD1 covers 8 bases. The CDR3 runs to 15 residues. After removal of 2 bases from V and 5 bases from J, the junction contained 5 bases not matched to a gene. Germline CDR1 and CDR2: MGHRA and YSYEKL. In DNA, the CDR3 is TGCGCCAGCAGCCAACCGACAGGGGCGAGAAACACCATATATTTT. This encodes CASSQPTGARNTIYF.

V and J are TRBV9 and TRBJ2-5, with 11 bases identical to TRBD2. Germline-derived CDR1 and CDR2 are SGDLS and YYNGEE. V dropped 3 bases and J dropped 4; count of bases not matched to a gene: 8. The CDR3 has 16 residues. Written as DNA, the CDR3 is TGTGCCAGCAGCGGATATAGCGGGGGGGCTTCAGAGACCCAGTACTTC. This sequence encodes CASSGYSGGASETQYF.

CDR3 in amino acids: CASSPRQGWDTQYF. For the CDR3, the DNA is TGTGCCAGCAGCCCCCGACAGGGGTGGGATACGCAGTATTTT. V usage is TRBV9 and J usage is TRBJ2-3, with 8 bases fitting TRBD1. Germline-derived CDR1 and CDR2 are SGDLS and YYNGEE. With V trimmed by 4 bases and J by 6 bases, 7 bases remained unmatched. This CDR3 spans 14 amino acids. The full variable domain, completed using reference TRBV9 and TRBJ2-3, is DSGVTQTPKHLITATGQRVTLRCSPRSGDLSVYWYQQSLDQGLQFLIQYYNGEERAKGNILERFSAQQFPDLHSELNLSSLELGDSALYFCASSPRQGWDTQYFGPGTRLTVL.

The J gene is TRBJ2-5, the V gene TRBV7-9, with 7 bases fitting TRBD1. This CDR3 comprises 14 residues. Unmatched junction bases numbered 6, after V lost 6 bases and J lost 2 bases. The germline V gene has CDR1 SEHNR and CDR2 FQNEAQ (reference sequence). CDR3 nucleotide sequence: TGTGCCAGCAGTAATAGGGACAGTCAAGAGACCCAGTACTTC. Translation gives CASSNRDSQETQYF.

The V and J genes are TRBV19 and TRBJ2-3, with D perhaps TRBD2 (6 bases). The CDR3 runs 14 residues. Per the germline V gene, CDR1 is LNHDA and CDR2 is SQIVND (reference sequence). V was cut by 6 bases and J by 4 bases, with 14 bases left in between. The CDR3 loop reads CASRDPGLPDTQYF. The CDR3 nucleotides read TGTGCCAGTAGGGATCCGGGACTTCCAGATACGCAGTATTTT.

This chain connects TRBV5-1 to TRBJ2-7; 7 bases map to TRBD1. CDR1 is SGHRS and CDR2 is YFSETQ in the germline V gene. CDR3 length equals 14 residues. Trimming took 4 bases from V and 5 from J; bases not matched to a gene: 9. The CDR3 nucleotides are TGCGCCAGCAGCCTTGGACAGGTGGGCGACGAGCAGTACTTC. This encodes CASSLGQVGDEQYF.

The rearrangement links TRBV19 to TRBJ1-2; D gene unclear. Germline V lookup: CDR1 LNHDA, CDR2 SQIVND (reference sequence). The CDR3 extends over 15 amino acids. The V and J ends lost 6 bases and 5 bases respectively, with 19 bases between them. Here the CDR3 reads CASRNQAAGQYGYTF. CDR3 nucleotides: TGTGCCAGTAGAAATCAAGCCGCGGGTCAGTATGGCTACACCTTC.

The chain employs TRBV6-5 and TRBJ2-2; no definite D call. There are 14 residues in the CDR3. Germline V gene data show CDR1 as MNHEY and CDR2 as SVGAGI. V was trimmed by 7 bases and J by 5 bases, leaving 14 bases between them. The CDR3 here is CASKPQVVTGELFF. The CDR3 DNA sequence: TGTGCCAGCAAACCGCAGGTGGTAACCGGGGAGCTGTTTTTT.

The chain is built from TRBV7-8 and TRBJ1-2; no definite D call. V was trimmed by 3 bases and J by 5 bases, leaving 13 bases between them. The CDR3 totals 14 residues. CDR1 and CDR2 (germline): SGHVS, FQNEAQ. The CDR3 protein is CASSFQSTLYGYTF. Here the CDR3 DNA reads TGTGCCAGCAGCTTCCAGTCCACGCTTTATGGCTACACCTTC.